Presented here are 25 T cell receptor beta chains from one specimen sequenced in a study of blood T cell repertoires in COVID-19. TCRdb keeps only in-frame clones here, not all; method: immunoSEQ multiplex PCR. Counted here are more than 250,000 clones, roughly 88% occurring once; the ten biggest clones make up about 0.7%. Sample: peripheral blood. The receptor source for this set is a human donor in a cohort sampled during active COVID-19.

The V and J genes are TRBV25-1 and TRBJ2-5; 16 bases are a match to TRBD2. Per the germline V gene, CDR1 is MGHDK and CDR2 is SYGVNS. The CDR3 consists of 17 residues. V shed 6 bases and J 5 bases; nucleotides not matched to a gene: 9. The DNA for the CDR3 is TGTGCCAGCAGCCTTGGGACTAGCGGGGGGGCGGAGGAGACCCAGTACTTC. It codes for CASSLGTSGGAEETQYF.

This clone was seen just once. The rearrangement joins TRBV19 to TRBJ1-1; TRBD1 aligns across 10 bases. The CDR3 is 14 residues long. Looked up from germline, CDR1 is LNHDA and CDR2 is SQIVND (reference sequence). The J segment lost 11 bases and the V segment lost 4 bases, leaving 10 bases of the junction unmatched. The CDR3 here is CASSNRGTGDEAFF. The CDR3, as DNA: TGTGCCAGTAGTAACAGAGGGACAGGGGATGAGGCTTTCTTT. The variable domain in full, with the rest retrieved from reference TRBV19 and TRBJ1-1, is DGGITQSPKYLFRKEGQNVTLSCEQNLNHDAMYWYRQDPGQGLRLIYYSQIVNDFQKGDIAEGYSVSREKKESFPLTVTSAQKNPTAFYLCASSNRGTGDEAFFGQGTRLTVV.

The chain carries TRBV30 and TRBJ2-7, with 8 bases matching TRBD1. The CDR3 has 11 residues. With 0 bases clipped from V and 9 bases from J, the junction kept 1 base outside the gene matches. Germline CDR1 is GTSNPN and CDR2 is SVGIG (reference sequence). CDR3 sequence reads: CAWSVQGGQYF. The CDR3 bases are TGTGCCTGGAGTGTACAGGGGGGGCAGTACTTC.

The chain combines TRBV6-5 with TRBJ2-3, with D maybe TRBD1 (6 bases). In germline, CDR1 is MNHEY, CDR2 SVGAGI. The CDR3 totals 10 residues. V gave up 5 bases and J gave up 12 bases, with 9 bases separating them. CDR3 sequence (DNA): TGTGCCAGCAGTCCGGGACATCAGTATTTT. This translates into CASSPGHQYF.

CDR3 sequence: CASSYSSVSYNGYTF. In DNA, the CDR3 is TGTGCCAGCAGTTACTCCTCGGTGTCTTATAATGGCTACACCTTC. This chain links TRBV6-5 with TRBJ1-2; D uncertain. CDR1 MNHEY and CDR2 SVGAGI come from the germline V gene. The CDR3 is 15 residues long. V was shortened by 0 bases and J by 6 bases, with 14 bases between the two germline ends.

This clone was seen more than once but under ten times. CDR3 nucleotide sequence: TGTGCCAGCAGTCCGGACAGGGAAAATCAGCCCCAGCATTTT. As protein: CASSPDRENQPQHF. The chain uses TRBV6-5 and TRBJ1-5; 8 nucleotides line up with TRBD1. CDR1 MNHEY and CDR2 SVGAGI come from the germline V gene. The junction had 4 bases not matched to a gene; V was cut back by 5 bases and J by 4 bases. The CDR3 spans 14 residues.

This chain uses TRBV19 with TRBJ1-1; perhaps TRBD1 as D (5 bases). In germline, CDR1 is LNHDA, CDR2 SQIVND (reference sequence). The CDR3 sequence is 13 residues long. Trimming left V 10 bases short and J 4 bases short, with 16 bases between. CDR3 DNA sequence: TGTGCCACCATCACCCCAGGGCCCACTGAAGCTTTCTTT. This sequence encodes CATITPGPTEAFF.

CDR3: CASSLVGAGEFGHEQFF. The DNA for the CDR3 is TGTGCCAGCAGCTTAGTCGGGGCGGGAGAATTCGGGCATGAGCAGTTCTTC. The V call is TRBV7-2, the J call TRBJ2-1, with 7 bases aligning to TRBD2. This CDR3 comprises 17 residues. The germline gives CDR1 SGHTA, CDR2 FQGNSA. The ends lost 1 base at V and 8 bases at J; junction bases unmatched: 14.

The CDR3 region is CASSQHRTEGSPLHF. CDR3 nucleotide sequence: TGTGCCAGCAGCCAGCATAGGACAGAGGGTTCACCCCTCCACTTT. This chain links TRBV3-1 (or the pseudogene TRBV3-2) with TRBJ1-6; maybe TRBD1 (6 bases). CDR1 is LGHDT, CDR2 YNNKEL, per germline (reference sequence). This CDR3 has 15 residues. V gave up 3 bases and J gave up 9 bases, with 15 bases separating them.

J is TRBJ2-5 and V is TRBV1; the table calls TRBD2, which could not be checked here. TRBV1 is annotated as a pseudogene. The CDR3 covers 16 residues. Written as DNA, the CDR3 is TGCACCAGCAGCCCGGGGGTGCCTAGCACCCATCGGACCCAGTACTTC. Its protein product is CTSSPGVPSTHRTQYF.

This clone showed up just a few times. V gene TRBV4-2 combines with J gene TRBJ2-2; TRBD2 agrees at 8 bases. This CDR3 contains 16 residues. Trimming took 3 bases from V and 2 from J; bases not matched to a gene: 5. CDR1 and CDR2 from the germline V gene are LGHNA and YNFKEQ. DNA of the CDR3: TGTGCCAGCAGCCAGGATAGCGGGGTTAACACCGGGGAGCTGTTTTTT. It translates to CASSQDSGVNTGELFF.

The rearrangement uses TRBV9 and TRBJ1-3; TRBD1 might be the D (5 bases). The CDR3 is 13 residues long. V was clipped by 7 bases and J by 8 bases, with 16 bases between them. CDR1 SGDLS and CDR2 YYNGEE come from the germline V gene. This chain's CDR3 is CASSTRVLDTIYF. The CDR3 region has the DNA TGTGCCAGCTCTACCAGGGTGTTGGACACCATATATTTT.

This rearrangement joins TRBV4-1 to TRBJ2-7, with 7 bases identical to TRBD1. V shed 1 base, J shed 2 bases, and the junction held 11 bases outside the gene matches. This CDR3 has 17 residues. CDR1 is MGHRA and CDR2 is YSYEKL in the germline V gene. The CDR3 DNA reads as TGCGCCAGCAGCCAAGGGTACGACGGGACAGTTACCTACGAGCAGTACTTC. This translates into CASSQGYDGTVTYEQYF.

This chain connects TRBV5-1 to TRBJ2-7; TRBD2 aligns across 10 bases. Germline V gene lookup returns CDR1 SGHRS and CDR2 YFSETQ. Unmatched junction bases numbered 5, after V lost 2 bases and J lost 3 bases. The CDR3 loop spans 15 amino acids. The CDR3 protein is CASSFASGSGYEQYF. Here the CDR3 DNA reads TGCGCCAGCAGCTTCGCTAGCGGGAGCGGCTACGAGCAGTACTTC.

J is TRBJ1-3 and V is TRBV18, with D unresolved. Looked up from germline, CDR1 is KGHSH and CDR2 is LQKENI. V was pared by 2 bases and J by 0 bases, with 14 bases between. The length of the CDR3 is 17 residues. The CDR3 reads CASSPSGRGSSGNTIYF. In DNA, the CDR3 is TGTGCCAGCTCACCATCAGGTCGGGGAAGCTCTGGAAACACCATATATTTT. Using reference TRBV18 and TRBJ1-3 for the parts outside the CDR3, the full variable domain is NAGVMQNPRHLVRRRGQEARLRCSPMKGHSHVYWYRQLPEEGLKFMVYLQKENIIDESGMPKERFSAEFPKEGPSILRIQQVVRGDSAAYFCASSPSGRGSSGNTIYFGEGSWLTVV.

Here the CDR3 reads CASSLMAGQGGTEAFF. The CDR3 coding sequence is TGTGCCAGCAGCTTAATGGCCGGACAGGGAGGCACTGAAGCTTTCTTT. The chain uses TRBV7-6 and TRBJ1-1; 8 nucleotides line up with TRBD1. The V gene end was trimmed by 2 bases and the J gene end by 4 bases; junction bases not matched to a gene: 9. CDR1 and CDR2 (germline): SGHVS, FNYEAQ. This CDR3 is 16 amino acids long.

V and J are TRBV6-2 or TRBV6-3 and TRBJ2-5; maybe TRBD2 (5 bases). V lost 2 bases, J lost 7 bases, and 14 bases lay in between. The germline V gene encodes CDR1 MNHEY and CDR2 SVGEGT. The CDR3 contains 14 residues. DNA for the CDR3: TGTGCCAGCAGTTACGGTTCAGCCGCGGGGACCCAGTACTTC. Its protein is CASSYGSAAGTQYF.

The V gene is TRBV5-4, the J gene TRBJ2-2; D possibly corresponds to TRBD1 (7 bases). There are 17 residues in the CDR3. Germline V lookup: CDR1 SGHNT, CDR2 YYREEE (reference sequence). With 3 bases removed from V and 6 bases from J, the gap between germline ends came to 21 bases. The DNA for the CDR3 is TGTGCCAGCAGCTACCGGCAGGGGGGACAATGGGCCGGGGAGCTGTTTTTT. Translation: CASSYRQGGQWAGELFF. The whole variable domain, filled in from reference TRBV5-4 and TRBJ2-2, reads ETGVTQSPTHLIKTRGQQVTLRCSSQSGHNTVSWYQQALGQGPQFIFQYYREEENGRGNFPPRFSGLQFPNYSSELNVNALELDDSALYLCASSYRQGGQWAGELFFGEGSRLTVL.

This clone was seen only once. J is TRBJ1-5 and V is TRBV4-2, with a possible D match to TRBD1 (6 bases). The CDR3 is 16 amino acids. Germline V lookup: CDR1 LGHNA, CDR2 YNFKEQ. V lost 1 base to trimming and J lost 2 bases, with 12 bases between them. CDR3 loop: CASSQVSSGGNQPQHF. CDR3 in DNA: TGTGCCAGCAGCCAAGTTTCGTCAGGGGGCAATCAGCCCCAGCATTTT.

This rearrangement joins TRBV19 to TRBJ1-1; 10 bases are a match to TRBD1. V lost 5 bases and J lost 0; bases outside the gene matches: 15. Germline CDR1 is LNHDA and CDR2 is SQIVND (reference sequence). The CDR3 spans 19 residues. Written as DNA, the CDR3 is TGTGCCAGTAGTTCGCCCTCCGGGACAGGGGCCCCAATGAACACTGAAGCTTTCTTT. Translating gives CASSSPSGTGAPMNTEAFF. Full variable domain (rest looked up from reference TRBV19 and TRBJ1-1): DGGITQSPKYLFRKEGQNVTLSCEQNLNHDAMYWYRQDPGQGLRLIYYSQIVNDFQKGDIAEGYSVSREKKESFPLTVTSAQKNPTAFYLCASSSPSGTGAPMNTEAFFGQGTRLTVV.

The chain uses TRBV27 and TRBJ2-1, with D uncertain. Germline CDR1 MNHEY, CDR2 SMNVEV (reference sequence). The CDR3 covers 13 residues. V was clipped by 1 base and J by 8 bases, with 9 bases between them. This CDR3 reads CASSLLGGHEQFF. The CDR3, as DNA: TGTGCCAGCAGTTTATTAGGTGGGCATGAGCAGTTCTTC.

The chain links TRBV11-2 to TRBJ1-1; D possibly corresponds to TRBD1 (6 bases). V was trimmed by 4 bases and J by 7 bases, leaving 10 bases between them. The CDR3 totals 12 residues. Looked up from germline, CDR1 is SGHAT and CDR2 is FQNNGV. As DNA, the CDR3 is TGTGCCAGCAGCTCTATACAGGGTGAAGCTTTCTTT. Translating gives CASSSIQGEAFF.

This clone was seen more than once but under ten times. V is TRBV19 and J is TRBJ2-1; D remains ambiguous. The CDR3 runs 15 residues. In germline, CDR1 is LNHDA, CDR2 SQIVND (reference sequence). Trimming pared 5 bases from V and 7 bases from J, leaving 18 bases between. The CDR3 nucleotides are TGTGCCAGTAGTCGTCCCTCGCTCGCGGTAAATGAGCAGTTCTTC. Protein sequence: CASSRPSLAVNEQFF.

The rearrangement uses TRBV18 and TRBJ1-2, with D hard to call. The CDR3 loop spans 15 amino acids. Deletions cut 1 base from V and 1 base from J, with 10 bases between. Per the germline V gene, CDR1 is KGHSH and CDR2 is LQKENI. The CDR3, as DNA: TGTGCCAGCTCACCACTGGCGGAACTTAACTATGGCTACACCTTC. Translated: CASSPLAELNYGYTF.

The CDR3 spells CASTRGGARHYGYTF. CDR3 nucleotide sequence: TGTGCCAGCACCCGTGGGGGGGCAAGACACTATGGCTACACCTTC. This chain connects TRBV7-2 to TRBJ1-2, with a tentative D call TRBD1 (6 bases). The germline V gene encodes CDR1 SGHTA and CDR2 FQGNSA. The length of the CDR3 is 15 residues. Between the trimmed V and J ends, which lost 7 bases and 3 bases, there was a span of 18 bases.